This T cell receptor beta chain was captured in a study of blood T cell repertoires in COVID-19. Study details: Samples came from the United States, Italy and Spain, spanning acute and convalescent COVID-19. Sample material is recorded as cDNA or gDNA derived from T cells, B-cell-depleted T cells, or PBMCs.

In the original analysis: Amplified reference gene primers provided the basis for estimating nucleated cell counts. TCRdb's table, derived via immunoSEQ multiplex PCR, lists solely in-frame clones and lacks some. V, J and clone size are those of that table, while D and trimming were read from the DNA. The table records some 120,000 clones, around 81% of them present only once. This clone was observed a single time. This CDR3 has 16 residues. The J segment lost 8 bases and the V segment lost 5 bases, leaving 13 bases of the junction unmatched. Looked up from germline, CDR1 is SEHNR and CDR2 is FQNEAQ (reference sequence).

This TCR derives from a human donor in a cohort sampled during active COVID-19. What was sequenced was peripheral blood. The chain is built from TRBV7-9 and TRBJ2-1; 9 nucleotides match TRBD1. CDR3 nucleotides: TGTGCCAGCAGCCCGACCGGGACAGGGACCCTCGATGAGCAGTTCTTC. Translated, it gives CASSPTGTGTLDEQFF. The whole variable domain, remainder taken from reference TRBV7-9 and TRBJ2-1, is DTGVSQNPRHKITKRGQNVTFRCDPISEHNRLYWYRQTLGQGPEFLTYFQNEAQLEKSRLLSDRFSAERPKGSFSTLEIQRTEQGDSAMYLCASSPTGTGTLDEQFFGPGTRLTVL.